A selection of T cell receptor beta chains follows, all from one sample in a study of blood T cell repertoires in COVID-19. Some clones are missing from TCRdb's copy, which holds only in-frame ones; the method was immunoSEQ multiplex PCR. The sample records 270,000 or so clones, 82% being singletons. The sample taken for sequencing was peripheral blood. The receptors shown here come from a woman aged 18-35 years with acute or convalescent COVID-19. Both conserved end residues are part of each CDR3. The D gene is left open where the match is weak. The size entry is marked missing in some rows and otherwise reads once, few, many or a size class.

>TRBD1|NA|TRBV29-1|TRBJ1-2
CSVKRGPYGYTF
TGCAGCGTTAAAAGGGGGCCCTATGGCTACACCTTC
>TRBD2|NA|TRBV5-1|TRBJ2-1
CASSWRENPYNEQFF
TGCGCCAGCAGTTGGCGGGAGAACCCCTACAATGAGCAGTTCTTC
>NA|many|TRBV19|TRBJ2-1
CASSIGLTSSYNEQFF
TGTGCCAGTAGTATAGGCCTAACCTCGTCCTACAATGAGCAGTTCTTC
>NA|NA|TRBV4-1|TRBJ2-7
CASSQEGLSYEQYF
TGCGCCAGCAGCCAAGAGGGGCTATCCTACGAGCAGTACTTC
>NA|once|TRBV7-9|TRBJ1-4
CASSLSEKLFF
TGTGCCAGCAGCTTAAGCGAAAAACTGTTTTTT
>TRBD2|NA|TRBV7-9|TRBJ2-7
CASSRATSEGEQYF
TGTGCCAGCAGCCGCGCTACTAGCGAAGGCGAGCAGTACTTC
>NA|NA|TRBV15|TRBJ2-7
CATSRESRGSYEQYF
TGTGCCACCAGCAGAGAGTCCAGGGGATCGTACGAGCAGTACTTC
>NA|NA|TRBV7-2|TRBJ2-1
CASSLGWLGSYNEQFF
TGTGCCAGCAGCTTAGGATGGCTAGGCTCCTACAATGAGCAGTTCTTC
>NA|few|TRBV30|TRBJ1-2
CAWSVPGTRISYGYTF
TGTGCCTGGAGTGTACCCGGGACAAGGATATCCTATGGCTACACCTTC
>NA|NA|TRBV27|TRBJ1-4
CASSLWVPIRGPNEKLFF
TGTGCCAGCAGTTTATGGGTCCCCATCAGGGGTCCTAATGAAAAACTGTTTTTT
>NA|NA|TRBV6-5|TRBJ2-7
CASSYSGRFYEQYF
TGTGCCAGCAGTTACTCGGGCCGATTCTACGAGCAGTACTTC
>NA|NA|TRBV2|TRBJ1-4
CASMFGTPLATNEKLFF
TGTGCCAGCATGTTCGGGACACCACTGGCAACTAATGAAAAACTGTTTTTT
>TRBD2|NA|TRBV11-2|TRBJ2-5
CASRTSGKKETQYF
TGTGCCAGCCGGACTAGCGGGAAAAAAGAGACCCAGTACTTC
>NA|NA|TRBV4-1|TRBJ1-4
CASSQDHGGRDEKLFF
TGCGCCAGCAGCCAAGATCATGGAGGGCGCGATGAAAAACTGTTTTTT
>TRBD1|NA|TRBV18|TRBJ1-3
CASSPADRVKNTIYF
TGTGCCAGCTCACCAGCCGACAGGGTGAAAAACACCATATATTTT
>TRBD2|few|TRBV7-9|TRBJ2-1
CASSPQLASGIYNEQFF
TGTGCCAGCAGCCCACAACTAGCGTCGGGTATCTACAATGAGCAGTTCTTC
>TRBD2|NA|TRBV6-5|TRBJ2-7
CASTDGASGDYEQYF
TGTGCCAGCACCGACGGGGCTAGCGGGGACTACGAGCAGTACTTC
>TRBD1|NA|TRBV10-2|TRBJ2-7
CASKDRDYEQYF
TGCGCCAGCAAGGACAGGGACTACGAGCAGTACTTC
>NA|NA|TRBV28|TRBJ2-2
CASSWTENTGELFF
TGTGCCAGCAGTTGGACAGAAAACACCGGGGAGCTGTTTTTT
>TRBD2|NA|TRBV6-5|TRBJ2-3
CASSYSRLAGGDTQYF
TGTGCCAGCAGTTACTCGCGCCTAGCGGGAGGAGATACGCAGTATTTT
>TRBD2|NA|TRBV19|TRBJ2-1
CASSIGQREGPNEQFF
TGTGCCAGTAGTATAGGGCAGCGGGAGGGCCCGAATGAGCAGTTCTTC
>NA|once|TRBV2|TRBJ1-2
CASSEGGERNYGYTF
TGTGCCAGCAGTGAGGGGGGGGAGAGAAACTATGGCTACACCTTC
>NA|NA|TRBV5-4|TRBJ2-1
CASLPSARSNEQFF
TGTGCCAGTCTCCCTAGCGCTAGAAGCAATGAGCAGTTCTTC
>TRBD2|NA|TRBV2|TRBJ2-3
CASRLAVGGVGTDTQYF
TGTGCCAGCAGGCTGGCGGTGGGAGGGGTGGGCACAGATACGCAGTATTTT
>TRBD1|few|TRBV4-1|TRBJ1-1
CASSHRQGIGDTEAFF
TGCGCCAGCAGCCACCGACAGGGGATAGGGGACACTGAAGCTTTCTTT
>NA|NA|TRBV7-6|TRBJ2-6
CASSPSPQGYISGANVLTF
TGTGCCAGCAGCCCATCCCCCCAGGGATACATCTCTGGGGCCAACGTCCTGACTTTC
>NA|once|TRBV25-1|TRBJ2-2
CASSEYFSSSNTGELFF
TGTGCCAGCAGTGAATATTTTAGCAGCTCGAACACCGGGGAGCTGTTTTTT
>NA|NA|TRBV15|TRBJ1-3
CATSADRSSGNTIYF
TGTGCCACCAGCGCAGACAGAAGCTCTGGAAACACCATATATTTT
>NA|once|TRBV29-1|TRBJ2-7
CSALDTPYEQYF
TGCAGCGCCCTCGACACCCCCTACGAGCAGTACTTC
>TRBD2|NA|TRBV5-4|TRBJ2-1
CASSLALTSGANEQFF
TGTGCCAGCAGCTTGGCGCTTACTAGCGGGGCCAATGAGCAGTTCTTC
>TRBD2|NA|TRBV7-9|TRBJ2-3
CASSPHAGGPTDTQYF
TGTGCCAGCAGCCCCCACGCGGGAGGACCCACAGATACGCAGTATTTT
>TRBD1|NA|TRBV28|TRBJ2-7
CASSFPLGTGWGEQYF
TGTGCCAGCAGCTTCCCCCTCGGGACAGGGTGGGGCGAGCAGTACTTC
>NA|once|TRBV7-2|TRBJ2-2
CASSFNWQSGELFF
TGTGCCAGCAGCTTCAATTGGCAGTCCGGGGAGCTGTTTTTT
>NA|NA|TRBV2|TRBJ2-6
CASSDIGDRANVLTF
TGTGCCAGCAGTGATATCGGGGATCGGGCCAACGTCCTGACTTTC
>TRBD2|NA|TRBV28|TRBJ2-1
CASSSIGSSGDSSSYNEQFF
TGTGCCAGCAGTTCGATAGGGTCTAGCGGGGATTCTAGCTCCTACAATGAGCAGTTCTTC
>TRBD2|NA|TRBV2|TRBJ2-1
CASNKLLRREVGYNEQFF
TGTGCCAGCAACAAACTACTCCGACGGGAGGTGGGTTACAATGAGCAGTTCTTC
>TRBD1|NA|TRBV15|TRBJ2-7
CATSRRPIGGTGVEQYF
TGTGCCACCAGCAGACGCCCTATAGGGGGGACAGGGGTCGAGCAGTACTTC
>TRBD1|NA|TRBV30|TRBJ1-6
CAWRAKDREYGSPLHF
TGTGCCTGGAGGGCCAAGGACAGGGAGTACGGTTCACCCCTCCACTTT
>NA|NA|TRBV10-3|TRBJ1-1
CAISDPPRNTEAFF
TGTGCCATCAGTGACCCCCCGAGGAACACTGAAGCTTTCTTT
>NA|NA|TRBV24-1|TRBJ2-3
CATSDLRGDTQYF
TGTGCCACCAGTGATTTGAGGGGAGATACGCAGTATTTT
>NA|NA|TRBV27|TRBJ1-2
CASSLGGSGYTF
TGTGCCAGCAGTTTAGGGGGGTCTGGCTACACCTTC